This entry lists 21 T cell receptor beta chains sequenced from one sample in a study of blood T cell repertoires in COVID-19. Assay used: immunoSEQ multiplex PCR; TCRdb lists only in-frame clones, some missing. Of 45,000 to 65,000 clones in the sample, approximately 90% were seen once. The sample was peripheral blood. Source of these receptors: a human donor with acute or convalescent COVID-19. The donor label of this sample is uncertain.

The gene calls are TRBV28 and TRBJ1-2; TRBD1 is a possible D gene (6 bases). Germline V gene sequence: CDR1 MDHEN, CDR2 SYDVKM. The CDR3 loop spans 15 amino acids. The ends were cut back, 2 bases at V and 4 bases at J, with 14 bases in the middle. The CDR3 DNA is TGTGCCAGCAGTTTAGAAGGACTAGGGGGCTATGGCTACACCTTC. Its translation: CASSLEGLGGYGYTF.

V and J are TRBV7-9 and TRBJ2-3, with 13 bases matching TRBD2. Looked up from germline, CDR1 is SEHNR and CDR2 is FQNEAQ (reference sequence). V lost 5 bases and J lost 2; bases outside the gene matches: 4. The CDR3 runs 16 residues. The CDR3 DNA sequence: TGTGCCAGCAGCCCGGGACTAGCGGGACACACAGATACGCAGTATTTT. Amino acid sequence: CASSPGLAGHTDTQYF.

This chain links TRBV10-3 with TRBJ1-1; the D gene is possibly TRBD1 (5 bases). Germline V gives CDR1 ENHRY, CDR2 SYGVKD. V was trimmed by 7 bases and J by 3 bases, leaving 12 bases between them. The CDR3 is 13 amino acids. In DNA, the CDR3 is TGTGCCATCATGGGGGGTGGGGACACTGAAGCTTTCTTT. Its translation is CAIMGGGDTEAFF.

V is TRBV28 and J is TRBJ2-2; 7 nucleotides line up with TRBD1. The CDR3 totals 15 residues. V dropped 6 bases and J dropped 5; count of bases not matched to a gene: 9. Germline V lookup: CDR1 MDHEN, CDR2 SYDVKM. The CDR3 is CASSPNRGQTGELFF. The CDR3 nucleotides are TGTGCCAGCAGCCCCAACAGGGGCCAGACCGGGGAGCTGTTTTTT.

The chain links TRBV12-5 to TRBJ1-2; weak D call: TRBD1 (6 bases). CDR1 and CDR2 from the germline V gene are LGHNT and FRNRAP. CDR3 length equals 17 residues. Trimming took 0 bases from V and 4 from J, leaving 18 bases between them. In nucleotides, the CDR3 is TGTGCTAGTGGTTTGGTACAGACCGGACAGAATTTCTATGGCTACACCTTC. This encodes CASGLVQTGQNFYGYTF.

V usage is TRBV3-1 (or the pseudogene TRBV3-2) and J usage is TRBJ2-7, with 7 positions matching TRBD2. The germline gives CDR1 LGHDT, CDR2 YNNKEL (reference sequence). V trimming: 1 base; J trimming: 3 bases; junction bases outside the gene matches: 6. The CDR3 consists of 15 residues. CDR3 bases: TGTGCCAGCAGCCAAGCGTATACGGGGGGCTACGAGCAGTACGTC. It is translated as CASSQAYTGGYEQYV.

This chain links TRBV11-2 with TRBJ1-4; D is perhaps TRBD1 (5 bases). The CDR3 loop spans 16 amino acids. In germline, CDR1 is SGHAT, CDR2 FQNNGV. The V end was cut by 11 bases, the J end by 8 bases, with 27 bases between. In DNA form, the CDR3 reads TGTGCCTCCGGGGGGGGTACAGCCCTAAATGAAGAAAAACTGTTTTTT. It is translated as CASGGGTALNEEKLFF.

The chain links TRBV4-2 to TRBJ1-2, with TRBD1 identical over 8 bases. V dropped 7 bases and J dropped 3; count of bases not matched to a gene: 10. The CDR3 sequence is 15 residues long. Germline loops: CDR1 LGHNA, CDR2 YNFKEQ. The CDR3 region has the DNA TGTGCCAGCAAGATCGACAGGGGTGGCGACTATGGCTACACCTTC. Amino acid sequence: CASKIDRGGDYGYTF.

The rearrangement uses TRBV5-8 and TRBJ1-1; perhaps TRBD1 as D (5 bases). CDR3 length equals 15 residues. Germline lookup yields CDR1 SGHTS and CDR2 YDEGEE. V lost 0 bases, J lost 5 bases, and 14 bases lay in between. CDR3 residues: CASSLVEQGWTEAFF. CDR3 sequence (DNA): TGTGCCAGCAGCTTGGTGGAGCAGGGATGGACTGAAGCTTTCTTT. The full variable domain, in which reference TRBV5-8 and TRBJ1-1 provide the parts outside the CDR3, is EAGVTQSPTHLIKTRGQQATLRCSPISGHTSVYWYQQALGLGLQFLLWYDEGEERNRGNFPPRFSGRQFPNYSSELNVNALELEDSALYLCASSLVEQGWTEAFFGQGTRLTVV.

The rearrangement uses TRBV28 and TRBJ1-4; TRBD1 aligns across 8 bases. This CDR3 region has 15 residues. Losses at the gene ends were 7 bases for V and 0 bases for J; bases not matched to a gene: 4. Germline CDR1 MDHEN, CDR2 SYDVKM. CDR3 sequence (DNA): TGTGCCAGCACCCAGGACAGGGCAACTAATGAAAAACTGTTTTTT. It encodes CASTQDRATNEKLFF.

The V and J genes are TRBV11-3 and TRBJ2-3; 9 positions match TRBD1. Per germline, CDR1 SGHNT and CDR2 YENEEA. This CDR3 spans 15 amino acids. Trimming removed 5 bases from V and 4 bases from J; junction bases left unmatched: 7. DNA for the CDR3: TGTGCCAGCAGCGCCCGACAGGGGGAAGCAGATACGCAGTATTTT. It specifies CASSARQGEADTQYF.

A single count supports this clone. This chain uses TRBV24-1 with TRBJ2-1; TRBD1 aligns across 8 bases. The CDR3 contains 15 residues. Germline V gives CDR1 KGHDR, CDR2 SFDVKD. Trimming took 0 bases from V and 8 from J; bases not matched to a gene: 5. The CDR3 here is CATSDLGTGGDEQFF. DNA of the CDR3: TGTGCCACCAGTGATTTGGGCACAGGGGGAGATGAGCAGTTCTTC.

The rearrangement links TRBV6-5 to TRBJ1-2, with 12 bases fitting TRBD1. Germline V gene sequence: CDR1 MNHEY, CDR2 SVGAGI. V gave up 5 bases and J gave up 3 bases; unmatched junction bases: 4. The CDR3 spans 15 residues. The CDR3 DNA sequence: TGTGCCAGCAGTAGGGACAGGGGGCGTCACTATGGCTACACCTTC. It encodes CASSRDRGRHYGYTF.

The chain has TRBV9 and TRBJ1-1; TRBD1 aligns across 8 bases. This CDR3 is 14 amino acids long. Germline V CDR1 and CDR2: SGDLS, YYNGEE. Germline trimming cut 3 bases from V and 3 bases from J; bases unmatched to any gene: 4. The CDR3 DNA is TGTGCCAGCAGCGCAGGGGGCGACGACACTGAAGCTTTCTTT. This encodes CASSAGGDDTEAFF.

V usage is TRBV3-1 (or the pseudogene TRBV3-2) and J usage is TRBJ1-2; D is unresolved. CDR1 and CDR2 (germline): LGHDT, YNNKEL (reference sequence). With 0 bases removed from V and 7 bases from J, the gap between germline ends came to 9 bases. CDR3 size: 13 residues. The CDR3 reads CASSQEQVRGYTF. In DNA, the CDR3 is TGTGCCAGCAGCCAAGAGCAGGTTCGTGGCTACACCTTC.

The chain carries TRBV3-1 (or the pseudogene TRBV3-2) and TRBJ1-2; D call uncertain. The CDR3 covers 12 residues. The V gene lost 1 base and the J gene lost 4 bases, with 4 bases spanning the gap. Germline V lookup: CDR1 LGHDT, CDR2 YNNKEL (reference sequence). DNA for the CDR3: TGTGCCAGCAGCCAAGTCAGCTATGGCTACACCTTC. Protein product: CASSQVSYGYTF.

This rearrangement joins TRBV19 to TRBJ1-6; 8 nucleotides align to TRBD1. V was clipped by 5 bases and J by 3 bases; unmatched bases: 9. This CDR3 has 17 residues. Looked up from germline, CDR1 is LNHDA and CDR2 is SQIVND (reference sequence). In nucleotides, the CDR3 is TGTGCCAGTAGTCCCATAAGGACAGGGATCTATAATTCACCCCTCCACTTT. This translates into CASSPIRTGIYNSPLHF.

V usage is TRBV7-9 and J usage is TRBJ1-2; 9 bases map to TRBD1. This CDR3 has 15 amino acids. The ends lost 4 bases at V and 6 bases at J; junction bases unmatched: 9. Germline V CDR1 and CDR2: SEHNR, FQNEAQ (reference sequence). Here the CDR3 DNA reads TGTGCCAGCAGCTCCTGGGGGACAGGGTTTGATGGCTACACCTTC. The encoded protein is CASSSWGTGFDGYTF. Full variable domain (remainder filled in from reference TRBV7-9 and TRBJ1-2): DTGVSQNPRHKITKRGQNVTFRCDPISEHNRLYWYRQTLGQGPEFLTYFQNEAQLEKSRLLSDRFSAERPKGSFSTLEIQRTEQGDSAMYLCASSSWGTGFDGYTFGSGTRLTVV.

The chain carries TRBV19 and TRBJ2-7; 7 bases agree with TRBD2. V trimming: 1 base; J trimming: 9 bases; junction bases outside the gene matches: 9. CDR1 and CDR2 from the germline V gene are LNHDA and SQIVND (reference sequence). The CDR3 covers 14 residues. For the CDR3, the DNA is TGTGCCAGTAGTATAGGAGAAAGCGGGAAGGGGCAGTACTTC. Translation: CASSIGESGKGQYF. Together with reference TRBV19 and TRBJ2-7, the CDR3 gives the full variable domain: DGGITQSPKYLFRKEGQNVTLSCEQNLNHDAMYWYRQDPGQGLRLIYYSQIVNDFQKGDIAEGYSVSREKKESFPLTVTSAQKNPTAFYLCASSIGESGKGQYFGPGTRLTVT.

The chain recombines TRBV30 with TRBJ2-2; unclear D gene. This CDR3 has 12 amino acids. V gave up 4 bases and J gave up 6 bases, with 9 bases separating them. The V gene's germline CDR1 is GTSNPN and CDR2 SVGIG (reference sequence). The CDR3 nucleotides are TGTGCCTGGACGAGCCCGTCCGGGGAGCTGTTTTTT. Translation: CAWTSPSGELFF.

The gene calls are TRBV7-3 and TRBJ2-1; 9 nucleotides agree with TRBD2. Trimming took 2 bases from V and 4 from J; bases not matched to a gene: 6. This CDR3 is 16 amino acids long. From germline, CDR1 is SGHTA and CDR2 FQGTGA. The CDR3: CASSLRAGGPYNEQFF. CDR3 sequence (DNA): TGTGCCAGCAGCTTACGGGCGGGAGGGCCGTACAATGAGCAGTTCTTC.